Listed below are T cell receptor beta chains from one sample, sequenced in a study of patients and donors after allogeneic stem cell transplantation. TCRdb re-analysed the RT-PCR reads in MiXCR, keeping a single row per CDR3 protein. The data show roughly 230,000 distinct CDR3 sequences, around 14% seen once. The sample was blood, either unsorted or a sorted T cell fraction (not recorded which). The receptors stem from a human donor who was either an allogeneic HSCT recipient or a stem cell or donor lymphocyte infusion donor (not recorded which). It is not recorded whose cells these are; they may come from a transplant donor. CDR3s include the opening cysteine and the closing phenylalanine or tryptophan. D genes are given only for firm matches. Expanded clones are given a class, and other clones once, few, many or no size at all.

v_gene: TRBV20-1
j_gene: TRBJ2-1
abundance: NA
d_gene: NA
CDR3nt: TGCAGTGCTAGAGATCTACTGAACTCCTACAATGAGCAGTTCTTC
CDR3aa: CSARDLLNSYNEQFF

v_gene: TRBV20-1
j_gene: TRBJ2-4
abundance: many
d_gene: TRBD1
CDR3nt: TGCAGTGCCACAGCCGGACAGGGGGGTTACATTCAGTACTTC
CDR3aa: CSATAGQGGYIQYF

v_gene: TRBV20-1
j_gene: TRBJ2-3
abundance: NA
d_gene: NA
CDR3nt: TGCAGTGCTAGAGACCGACGACAACTCTTCACAGATACGCAGTATTTT
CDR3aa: CSARDRRQLFTDTQYF

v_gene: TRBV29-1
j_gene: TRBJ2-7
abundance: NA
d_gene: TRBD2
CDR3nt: TGCAGCGTTGTTTGGGGGGGGATGGTGCAGTACTTC
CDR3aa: CSVVWGGMVQYF

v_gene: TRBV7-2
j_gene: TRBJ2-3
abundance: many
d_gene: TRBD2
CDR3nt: TGTGCCAGCAGCTTAACCCCCGGGCGGGAGTTGAATACGCAGTATTTT
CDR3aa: CASSLTPGRELNTQYF

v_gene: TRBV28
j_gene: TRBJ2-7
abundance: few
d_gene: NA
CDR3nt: TGTGCCAGCAGTTTTGAGGGACGGAGCTCCTACGAGCAGTACTTC
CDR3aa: CASSFEGRSSYEQYF

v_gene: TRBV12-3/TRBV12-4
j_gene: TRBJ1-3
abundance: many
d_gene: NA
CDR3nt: TGTGCCAGCAGCCGGAGGGGCACCATATATTTT
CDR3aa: CASSRRGTIYF

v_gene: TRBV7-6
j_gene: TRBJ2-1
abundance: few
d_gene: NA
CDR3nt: TGTGCCAGCAGCTTTAGATTTTACAATGAGCAGTTCTTC
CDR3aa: CASSFRFYNEQFF

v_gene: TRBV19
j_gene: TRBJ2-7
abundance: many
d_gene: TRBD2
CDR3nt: TGTGCCAGTAGTATAATGGGTAGCGGGGACTACGAGCAGTACTTC
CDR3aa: CASSIMGSGDYEQYF

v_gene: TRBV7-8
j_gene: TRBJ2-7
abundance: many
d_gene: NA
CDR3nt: TGTGCCAGCAGCTTAGGTCAAGGGACACAATACGAGCAGTACTTC
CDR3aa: CASSLGQGTQYEQYF

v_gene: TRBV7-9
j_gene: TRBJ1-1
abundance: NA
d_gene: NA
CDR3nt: TGTGCCAGCAGCTTAGACCTCGGACAAGCGAACACTGAAGCTTTCTTT
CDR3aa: CASSLDLGQANTEAFF

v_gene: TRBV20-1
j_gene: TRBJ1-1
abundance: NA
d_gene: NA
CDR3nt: TGCAGTGCGAGAAAAGCTACAGGGTTAGCTCCGAACACTGAAGCTTTCTTT
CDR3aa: CSARKATGLAPNTEAFF

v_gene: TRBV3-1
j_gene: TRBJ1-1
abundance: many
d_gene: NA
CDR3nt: TGTGCCAGCAGACAAGGGTTGACTGAAGCTTTCTTT
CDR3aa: CASRQGLTEAFF

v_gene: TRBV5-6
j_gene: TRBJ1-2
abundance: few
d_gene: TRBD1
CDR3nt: TGTGCCAGCAGCCGGGGACAGGGGGCAAATGGCTACACCTTC
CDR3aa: CASSRGQGANGYTF

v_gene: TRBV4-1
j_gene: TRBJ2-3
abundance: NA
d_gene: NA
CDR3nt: TGCGCCAGCAGCCAAGGACAGGACCTTAGCACAGATACGCAGTATTTT
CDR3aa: CASSQGQDLSTDTQYF

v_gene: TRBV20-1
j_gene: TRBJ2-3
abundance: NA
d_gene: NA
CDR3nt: TGCAGTGCTAGGAAGAGCGAGGGCACAGATACGCAGTATTTT
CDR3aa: CSARKSEGTDTQYF

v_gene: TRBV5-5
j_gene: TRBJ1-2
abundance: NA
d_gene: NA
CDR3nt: TGTGCCAGCAGCTTTCTTCAGGGAGATGGCTACACCTTC
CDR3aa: CASSFLQGDGYTF

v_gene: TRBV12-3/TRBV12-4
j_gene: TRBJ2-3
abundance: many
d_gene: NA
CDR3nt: TGTGCCAGCAGTCGGGGGGCTCTCACAGATACGCAGTATTTT
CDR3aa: CASSRGALTDTQYF

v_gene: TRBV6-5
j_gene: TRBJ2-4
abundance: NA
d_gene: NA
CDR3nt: TGTGCCACCCGTGCCAAAAACATTCAGTACTTC
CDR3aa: CATRAKNIQYF

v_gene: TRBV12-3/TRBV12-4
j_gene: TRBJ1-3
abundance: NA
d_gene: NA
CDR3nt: TGTGCCAGCAGTTTACGGGACACCATATATTTT
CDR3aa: CASSLRDTIYF

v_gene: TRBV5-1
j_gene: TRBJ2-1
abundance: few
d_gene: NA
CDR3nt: TGCGCCAGCAGGATCAGGAAGATCTCCTACAATGAGCAGTTCTTC
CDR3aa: CASRIRKISYNEQFF

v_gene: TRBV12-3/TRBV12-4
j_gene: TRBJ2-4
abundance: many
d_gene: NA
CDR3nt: TGTGCCAGCACCAAGACCGAGGCCAAAAACATTCAGTACTTC
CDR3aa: CASTKTEAKNIQYF

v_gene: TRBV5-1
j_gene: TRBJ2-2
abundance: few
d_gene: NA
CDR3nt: TGCGCCAGCAGCTTGGACCTAGCTTCCGGGGAGCTGTTTTTT
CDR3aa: CASSLDLASGELFF

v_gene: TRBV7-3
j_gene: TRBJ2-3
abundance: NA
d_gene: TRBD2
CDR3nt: TGTGCCAGCAGCCCCAGCAGCGGGGGGGCAGATACGCAGTATTTT
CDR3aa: CASSPSSGGADTQYF

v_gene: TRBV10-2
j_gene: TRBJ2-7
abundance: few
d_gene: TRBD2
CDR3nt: TGCGCCAGCAGCAGTGATTTAGCGGGGACCTACGAGCAGTACTTC
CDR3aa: CASSSDLAGTYEQYF

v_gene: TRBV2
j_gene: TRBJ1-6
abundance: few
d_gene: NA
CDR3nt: TGTGCCGGAAAACAACAACACCCCGTAAGCTCCTATAATTCACCCCTCCACTTT
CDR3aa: CAGKQQHPVSSYNSPLHF

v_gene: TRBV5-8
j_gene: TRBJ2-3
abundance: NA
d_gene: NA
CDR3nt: TGTGCCAGCAGACTGGGGCAGTTTTCTGGTGCAGATACGCAGTATTTT
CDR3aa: CASRLGQFSGADTQYF

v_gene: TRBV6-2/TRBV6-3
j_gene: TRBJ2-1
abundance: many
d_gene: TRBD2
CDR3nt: TGTGCCAGCAAACTAGCGGGAAGTACCAATGAGCAGTTCTTC
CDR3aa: CASKLAGSTNEQFF

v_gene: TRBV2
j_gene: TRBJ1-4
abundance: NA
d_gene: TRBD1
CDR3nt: TGTGCCAGCAGTATACAGGGGGATAATGAAAAACTGTTTTTT
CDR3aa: CASSIQGDNEKLFF

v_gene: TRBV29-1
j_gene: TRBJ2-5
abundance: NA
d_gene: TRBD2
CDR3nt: TGCAGCGTTGAAGCGGGAGGTAAAGAGACCCAGTACTTC
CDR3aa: CSVEAGGKETQYF

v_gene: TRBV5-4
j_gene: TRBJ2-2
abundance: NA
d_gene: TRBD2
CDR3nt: TGTGCCAGCAGCCCCCTAGCGGGAGCGGGCACCGGGGAGCTGTTTTTT
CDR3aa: CASSPLAGAGTGELFF

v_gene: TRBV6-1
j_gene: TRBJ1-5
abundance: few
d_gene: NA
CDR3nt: TGTGCCAGCAGGGGGGAGGGTGGGGGACAGCCCCAGCATTTT
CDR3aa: CASRGEGGGQPQHF

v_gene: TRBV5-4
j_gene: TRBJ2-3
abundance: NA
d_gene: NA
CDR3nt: TGTGCCAGCAGCTATGCCGACACAGATACGCAGTATTTT
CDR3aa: CASSYADTDTQYF

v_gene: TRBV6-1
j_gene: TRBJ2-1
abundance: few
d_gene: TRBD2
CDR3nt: TGTGCCAGCAGTAGATCGGGAGGAATCAATGAGCAGTTCTTC
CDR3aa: CASSRSGGINEQFF

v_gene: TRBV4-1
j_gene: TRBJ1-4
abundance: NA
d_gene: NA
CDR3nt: TGCGCCAGCACCACAAAGCAGGGCGTAGATGAAAAACTGTTTTTT
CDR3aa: CASTTKQGVDEKLFF

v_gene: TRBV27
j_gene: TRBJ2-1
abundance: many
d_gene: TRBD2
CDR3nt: TGTGCCAGCAGTTTATTTGCAGGGTCTAGCGGGACCTACAATGAGCAGTTCTTC
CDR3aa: CASSLFAGSSGTYNEQFF

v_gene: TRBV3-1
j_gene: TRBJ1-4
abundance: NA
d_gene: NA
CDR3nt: TGTGCCAGCAGCCACCCGGGACGAGGGAATGAAAAACTGTTTTTT
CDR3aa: CASSHPGRGNEKLFF

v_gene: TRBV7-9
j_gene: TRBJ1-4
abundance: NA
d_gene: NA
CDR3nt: TGTGCCAGCAGCCAAAAACAGGGTGGAATTGAAAAACTGTTTTTT
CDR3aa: CASSQKQGGIEKLFF

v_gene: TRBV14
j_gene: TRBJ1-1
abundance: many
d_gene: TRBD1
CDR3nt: TGTGCCAGCAGCCAACTCGGCTGGGACAGCACTGAAGCTTTCTTT
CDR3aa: CASSQLGWDSTEAFF

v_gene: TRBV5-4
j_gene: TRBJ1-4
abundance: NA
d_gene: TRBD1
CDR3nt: TGTGCCAGCAGCCCGGACAGGTTTGAAAAACTGTTTTTT
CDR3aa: CASSPDRFEKLFF

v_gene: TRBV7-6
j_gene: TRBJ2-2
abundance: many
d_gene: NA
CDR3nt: TGTGCCAGCAGCTTTGATTTCTCGAACACCGGGGAGCTGTTTTTT
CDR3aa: CASSFDFSNTGELFF

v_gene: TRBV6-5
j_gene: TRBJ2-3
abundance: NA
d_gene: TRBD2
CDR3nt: TGTGCCAGCAGTTACGCGGGAGGGGGCCCAGATACGCAGTATTTT
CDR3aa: CASSYAGGGPDTQYF

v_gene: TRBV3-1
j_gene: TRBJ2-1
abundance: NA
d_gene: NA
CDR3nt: TGTGCCAGCAGCCAAGACATCGTCCGGAATGAGCAGTTCTTC
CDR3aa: CASSQDIVRNEQFF

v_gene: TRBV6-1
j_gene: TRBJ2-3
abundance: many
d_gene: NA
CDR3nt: TGTGCCAGCAGGGATGGGAAGCTAGATACGCAGTATTTT
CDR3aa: CASRDGKLDTQYF

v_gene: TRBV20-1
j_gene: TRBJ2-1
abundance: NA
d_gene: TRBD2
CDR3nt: TGCAGTGCTAGTTTAGGGAGGGTCGGCTCCTACAATGAGCAGTTCTTC
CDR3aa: CSASLGRVGSYNEQFF

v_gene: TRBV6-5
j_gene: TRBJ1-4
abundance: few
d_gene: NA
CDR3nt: TGTGCCAGCAGTTACGGAACGGGGGTAACTAATGAAAAACTGTTTTTT
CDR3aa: CASSYGTGVTNEKLFF

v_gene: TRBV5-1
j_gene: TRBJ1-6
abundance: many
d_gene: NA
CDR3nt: TGCGCCAGCAGCTCACAGTTGGGTTCACCCCTCCACTTT
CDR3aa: CASSSQLGSPLHF

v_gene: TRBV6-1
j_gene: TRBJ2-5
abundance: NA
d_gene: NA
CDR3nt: TGTGCCAGCAGTGAAGTCCCGGGAAAACAAGAGACCCAGTACTTC
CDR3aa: CASSEVPGKQETQYF